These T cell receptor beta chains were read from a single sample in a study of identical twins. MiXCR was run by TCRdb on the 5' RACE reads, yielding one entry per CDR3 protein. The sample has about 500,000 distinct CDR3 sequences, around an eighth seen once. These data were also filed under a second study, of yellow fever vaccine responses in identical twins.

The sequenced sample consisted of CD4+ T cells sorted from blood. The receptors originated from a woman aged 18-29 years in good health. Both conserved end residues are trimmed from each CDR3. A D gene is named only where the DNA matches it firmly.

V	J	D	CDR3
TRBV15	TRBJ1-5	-	ATSRDMRGDQPQH
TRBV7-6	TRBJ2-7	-	ASSISGLSYEQY
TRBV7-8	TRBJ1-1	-	ASSRLGAEAF
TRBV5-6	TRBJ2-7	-	ASSPRGLPWY
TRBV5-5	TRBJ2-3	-	ASSPGTSDTQY
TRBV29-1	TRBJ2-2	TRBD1	SARAQGAAGELF
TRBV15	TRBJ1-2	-	ATSREGGNYGYT
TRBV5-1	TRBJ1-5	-	ASSLELGNQPQH
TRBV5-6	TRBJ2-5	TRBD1	ASSGGQAIQETQY
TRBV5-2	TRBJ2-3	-	ASNYPGAGRVVTDTQY
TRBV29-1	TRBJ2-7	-	SVGRSSYEQY
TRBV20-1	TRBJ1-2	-	SAHQGVGGYT
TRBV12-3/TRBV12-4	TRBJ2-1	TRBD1	ASSLGGQLNEQF
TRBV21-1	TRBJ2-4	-	ASSNERPIRLGGNIQY
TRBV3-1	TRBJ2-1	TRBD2	ASSQALAGRNEQF
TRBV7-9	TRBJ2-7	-	ASSLASGRAGEQY
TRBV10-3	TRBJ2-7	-	AISDRGSTY
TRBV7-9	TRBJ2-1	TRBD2	ASSLGRLAGGGEQF
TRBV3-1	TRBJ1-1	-	ASSLAMNTEAF
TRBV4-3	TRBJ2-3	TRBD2	ASSAGGPTDTQY
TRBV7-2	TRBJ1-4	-	ASSLRGREKLF
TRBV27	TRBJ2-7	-	ASSNSGYEQY
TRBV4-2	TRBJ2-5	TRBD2	ASSRDGGAETQY
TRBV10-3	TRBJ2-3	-	AISERESNTDTQY
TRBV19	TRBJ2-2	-	ASMAAANTGELF
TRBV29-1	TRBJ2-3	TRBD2	SVVGRGGRRGDTHY
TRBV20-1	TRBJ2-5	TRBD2	SALGAGGGEETQY
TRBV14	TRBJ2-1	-	ASSRRASFYNEQF
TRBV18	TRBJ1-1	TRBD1	ASSPPSGGVNTEAF
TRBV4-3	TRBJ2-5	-	ASSQDQGETQY
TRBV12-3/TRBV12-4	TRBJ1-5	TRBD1	ASSLGQGFRTNQPQH
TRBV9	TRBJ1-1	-	ASSVSLDTEAF
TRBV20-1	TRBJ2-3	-	SARDPADTQY
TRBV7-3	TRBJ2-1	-	ASSLSLYNEQF
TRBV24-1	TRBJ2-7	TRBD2	ATSDPKTSGRYEQY
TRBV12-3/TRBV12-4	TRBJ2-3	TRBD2	ASSIGLAGARDTQY
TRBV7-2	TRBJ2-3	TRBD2	ASSLIAGGPRY
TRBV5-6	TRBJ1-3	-	ASSRDMGSGNTIY
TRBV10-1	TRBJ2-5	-	ASSESARRETQY
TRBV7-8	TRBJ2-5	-	ASSPRSQGGGKTQY